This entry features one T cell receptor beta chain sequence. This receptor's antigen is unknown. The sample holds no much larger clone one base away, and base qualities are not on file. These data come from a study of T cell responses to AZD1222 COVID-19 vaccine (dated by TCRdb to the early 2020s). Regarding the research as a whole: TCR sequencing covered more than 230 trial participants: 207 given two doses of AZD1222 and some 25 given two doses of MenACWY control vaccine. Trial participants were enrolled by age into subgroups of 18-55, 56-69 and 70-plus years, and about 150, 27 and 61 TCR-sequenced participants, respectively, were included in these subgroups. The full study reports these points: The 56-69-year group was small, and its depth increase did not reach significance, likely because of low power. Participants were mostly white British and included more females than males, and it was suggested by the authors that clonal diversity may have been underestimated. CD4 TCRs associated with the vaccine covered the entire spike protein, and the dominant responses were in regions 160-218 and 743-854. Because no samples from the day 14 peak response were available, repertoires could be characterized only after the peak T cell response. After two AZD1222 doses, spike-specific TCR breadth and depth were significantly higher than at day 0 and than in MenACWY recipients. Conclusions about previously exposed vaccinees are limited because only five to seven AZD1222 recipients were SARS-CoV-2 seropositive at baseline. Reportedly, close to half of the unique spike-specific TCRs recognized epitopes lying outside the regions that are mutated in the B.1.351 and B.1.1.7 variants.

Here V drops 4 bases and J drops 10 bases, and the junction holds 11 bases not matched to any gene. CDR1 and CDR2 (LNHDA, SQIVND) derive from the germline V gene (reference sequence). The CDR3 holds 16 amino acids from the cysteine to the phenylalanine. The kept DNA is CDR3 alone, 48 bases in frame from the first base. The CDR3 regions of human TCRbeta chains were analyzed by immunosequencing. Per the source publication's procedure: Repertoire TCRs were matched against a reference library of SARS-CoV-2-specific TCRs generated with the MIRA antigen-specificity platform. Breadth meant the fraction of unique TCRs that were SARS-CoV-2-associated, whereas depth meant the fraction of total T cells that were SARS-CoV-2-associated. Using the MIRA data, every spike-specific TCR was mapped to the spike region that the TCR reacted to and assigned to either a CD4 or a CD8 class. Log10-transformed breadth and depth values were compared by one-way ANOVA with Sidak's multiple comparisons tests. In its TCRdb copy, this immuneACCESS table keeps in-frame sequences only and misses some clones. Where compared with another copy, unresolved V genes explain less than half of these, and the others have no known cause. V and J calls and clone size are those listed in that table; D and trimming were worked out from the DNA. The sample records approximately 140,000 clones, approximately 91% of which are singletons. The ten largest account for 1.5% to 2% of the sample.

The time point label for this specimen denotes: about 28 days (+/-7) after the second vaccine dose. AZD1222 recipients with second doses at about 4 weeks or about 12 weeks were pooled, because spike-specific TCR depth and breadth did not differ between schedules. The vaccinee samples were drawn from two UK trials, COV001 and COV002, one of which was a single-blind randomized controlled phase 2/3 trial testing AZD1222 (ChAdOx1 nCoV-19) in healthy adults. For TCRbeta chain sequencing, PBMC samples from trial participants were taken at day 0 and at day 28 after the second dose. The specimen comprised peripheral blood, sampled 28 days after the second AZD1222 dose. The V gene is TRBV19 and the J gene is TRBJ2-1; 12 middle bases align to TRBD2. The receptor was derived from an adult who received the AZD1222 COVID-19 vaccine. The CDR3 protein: CASSTSWLAGGLEQFF. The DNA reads TGTGCCAGTAGTACCTCCTGGCTAGCGGGGGGGTTGGAGCAGTTCTTC.